This TCR beta chain came from a study of beta chain features in type 1 diabetes. Points from the study as a whole: A pattern of fewer insertions and more deletions at VDJ junctions was seen in type 1 diabetes patients. All four CD4+ subsets of Type 1 diabetes patients contained TCRB CDR3s that were moderately but significantly shorter. The study notes PCR might favor shorter templates equally in patients and controls.

With respect to this clone: Its cognate antigen is unknown.

Reverse transcribing all isolated RNA meant expressed TCRB transcripts were sequenced. Profiling relied on immunoSEQ multiplex PCR, and the TCRdb table lists in-frame clones only, not all of them. Of a few hundred thousand clones listed, over 9% are singletons. Purities in excess of 95% were seen in all sorted populations. CDR3 length equals 13 residues. The trim removed 8 bases at V and 10 bases at J, leaving 13 bases unmatched. Germline values: CDR1 SNHLY, CDR2 FYNNEI. This clonotype originated in a man in his thirties or forties with type 1 diabetes. This sequence joins TRBV2 and TRBJ1-2, with 7 positions matching TRBD1. The sequenced sample consisted of central memory CD4+ T cells from blood. This CDR3 is CASRSGGGHVYTF. The CDR3 nucleotides are TGTGCCAGCCGATCAGGGGGAGGGCACGTCTACACCTTC. The variable domain in full, with the rest retrieved from reference TRBV2 and TRBJ1-2, is EPEVTQTPSHQVTQMGQEVILRCVPISNHLYFYWYRQILGQKVEFLVSFYNNEISEKSEIFDDQFSVERPDGSNFTLKIRSTKLEDSAMYFCASRSGGGHVYTFGSGTRLTVV.